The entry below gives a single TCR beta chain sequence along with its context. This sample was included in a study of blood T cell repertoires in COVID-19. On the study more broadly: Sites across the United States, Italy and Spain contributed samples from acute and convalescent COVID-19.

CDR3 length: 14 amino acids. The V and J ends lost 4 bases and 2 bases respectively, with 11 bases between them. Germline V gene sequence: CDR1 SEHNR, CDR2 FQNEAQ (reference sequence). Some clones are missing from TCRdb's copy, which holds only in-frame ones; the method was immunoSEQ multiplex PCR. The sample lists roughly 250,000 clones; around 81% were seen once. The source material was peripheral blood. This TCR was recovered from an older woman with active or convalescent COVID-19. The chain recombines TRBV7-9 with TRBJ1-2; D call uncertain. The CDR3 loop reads CASSYRELNYGYTF. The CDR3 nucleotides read TGTGCCAGCAGCTACCGGGAATTAAACTATGGCTACACCTTC.